Sequencing of this T cell receptor (beta chain) was carried out in a study of shared clonotypes between healthy human individuals (dated by TCRdb to 2018 to 2020). In terms of the full investigation: The cohort comprised two women and a few men aged 18 to 49 years. The study deeply sequenced blood TCR repertoires of roughly five healthy adults to estimate repertoire size and the extent of clonotype sharing between individuals. Per donor, leukapheresis produced somewhere between about 0.9 and 9 billion PBMCs. For each donor, CD4 naive and CD4 memory were each given three plates, CD8 naive was given two plates, and CD8 memory was given one plate. Libraries were prepared and TCR repertoires were sequenced by different laboratories using diverse techniques, in order to increase sequencing depth and limit assay-specific biases. The study at large found these results: Sharing across a few donors was observed for about 5% of naive CD4, less than 4% of naive CD8, around 2.5% of memory CD4, and less than 0.45% of memory CD8 clonotypes. Rarefaction of sorted-subset datasets indicated incomplete sequencing despite the large sequencing depth. Only blood was sampled, and tissue TCR repertoires likely differ from those in blood. Clonotypes shared by all four sorted-subset donors showed higher generation probabilities than non-shared clonotypes. Larger estimated clonotype richness was generally found for naive subsets than for memory subsets. Because the study included a small number of donors, the genetic and exposure-history diversity represented was limited. Pairwise subsampling led to the expectation that sequencing depth would affect the degree of clonotype sharing among donors.

The donors were healthy, HIV-negative adults who had no recently reported acute infections or vaccinations. All donors were Caucasian adults living in Nashville, Tennessee, USA. CD4+ T cells were enriched by magnetic negative selection, after which naive cells were positively selected on CD45RA and the negative fraction was taken as the memory subset. After blood collection by leukapheresis, PBMCs were isolated using Ficoll-Histopaque density gradient centrifugation and then cryopreserved in the vapor phase of liquid nitrogen. Purity and quantity of every magnetically sorted T cell population were checked by analytical flow cytometry. From each sorted fraction, genomic DNA was isolated and quantified by UV absorbance on a Nanodrop 2000c. To note about this clone: This receptor's antigen is unknown. No much larger clone exists at a distance of one base, and base qualities are not known.

The germline V gene specifies MNHEY as CDR1 and SVGAGI as CDR2. Relative to germline, V is missing 7 bases and J is missing 1 base, with 9 bases of the junction outside any gene match. Measured from the cysteine to the phenylalanine, the CDR3 is 15 residues long. The kept DNA is CDR3 alone, 45 bases in frame from the first base. Using the deep immunoSEQ assay, TCR CDR3 regions were amplified from genomic DNA by multiplex PCR. Extracted genomic DNA from each cell subset was distributed evenly across all wells of several immunoSEQ 96-well plates, and each plate was treated as a replicate. For sorted subsets, each replicate PCR was loaded with about 0.2 ug genomic DNA, equivalent to 30,000 or so T cell genomes. Purified libraries were quantified with a Qubit 3.0 fluorometer, sized on a Bioanalyzer 2100, and re-quantified with the KAPA Library Quantification kit. A separate single-read 150-cycle Illumina NextSeq 550 flow cell was used to sequence each immunoSEQ 96-well plate. In the original analysis: Because only junctional sequences without quality scores were contained in the immunoSEQ output, filtering matching that applied to full-length reads could not be performed. Sequences were annotated with PyIR, a Python wrapper for IgBLAST v1.9, using IMGT germline references to assign V/J genes and CDR3. Reads were filtered out if the reads had weak V/J assignments (E-value above 1e-6), no CDR3, stop codons, out-of-frame junctions, or ambiguous translated residues. A V3J clonotype was defined by an identical inferred V gene, J gene, and CDR3 amino acid sequence. To compute the percentage overlap between repertoires, the number of shared unique clonotypes was divided by the size of the smaller repertoire. RTK rarefaction, the Chao1 estimator, and Recon v2.1 estimates of unobserved clonotypes were used to assess repertoire richness. OLGA was used to compute generation probabilities for all TCRbeta clonotypes that the gDNA method yielded from a handful of donors. The source is immuneACCESS, and TCRdb retained only in-frame sequences with V and J called. Part of the clones is not carried over; for the studies checked, unresolved V genes explain less than half of this, and the remainder is unexplained. V and J calls and clone size are copied from that table; D and trimming were computed from the DNA. The sample profile shows about 700,000 clones; around two thirds of them were found once. 1.5% to 2% of the sample rests with the top ten.

The receptor comes from a woman in her twenties or thirties in good health. Sequenced sample: memory CD4+ T cells sorted from blood. Reading the label with the study, this specimen's cell subset or site is: CD45RA-negative fraction. This chain joins TRBV6-5 to TRBJ1-1, and TRBD1 matches 7 of the central bases. For the CDR3, the sequence is CASTLASGGNTEAFF. The DNA is TGTGCCAGCACACTTGCCTCAGGGGGGAACACTGAAGCTTTCTTT.